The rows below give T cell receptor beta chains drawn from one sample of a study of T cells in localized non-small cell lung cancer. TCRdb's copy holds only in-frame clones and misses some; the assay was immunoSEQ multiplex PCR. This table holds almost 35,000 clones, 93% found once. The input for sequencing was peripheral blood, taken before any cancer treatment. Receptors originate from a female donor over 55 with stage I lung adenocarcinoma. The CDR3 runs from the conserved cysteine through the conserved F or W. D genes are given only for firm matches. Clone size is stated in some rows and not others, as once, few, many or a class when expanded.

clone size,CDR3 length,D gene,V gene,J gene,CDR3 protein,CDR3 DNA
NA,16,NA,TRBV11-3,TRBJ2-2,CASSLGVRGNTGELFF,TGTGCCAGCAGCTTAGGGGTCAGGGGGAACACCGGGGAGCTGTTTTTT
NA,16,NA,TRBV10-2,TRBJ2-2,CASSIWVGTNTGELFF,TGCGCCAGCAGTATTTGGGTGGGGACCAACACCGGGGAGCTGTTTTTT
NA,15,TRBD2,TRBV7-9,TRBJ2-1,CASSLASGRWNEQFF,TGTGCCAGCAGCTTAGCCAGCGGGAGGTGGAATGAGCAGTTCTTC
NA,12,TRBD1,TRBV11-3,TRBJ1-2,CASSRQGGGYTF,TGTGCCAGCAGCCGACAGGGGGGTGGCTACACCTTC
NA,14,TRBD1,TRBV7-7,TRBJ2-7,CASSLYQGAYEQYF,TGTGCTAGCAGCTTATACCAGGGGGCTTACGAGCAGTACTTC
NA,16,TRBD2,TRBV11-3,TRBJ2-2,CASSFRRGGNTGELFF,TGTGCCAGCAGCTTCCGACGGGGGGGAAATACCGGGGAGCTGTTTTTT
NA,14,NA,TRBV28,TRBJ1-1,CASSRGRLFTEAFF,TGTGCCAGCAGTCGCGGACGGTTGTTCACTGAAGCTTTCTTT
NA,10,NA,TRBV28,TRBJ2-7,CASSRDTVEF,TGTGCCAGCAGTCGGGACACCGTCGAGTTC
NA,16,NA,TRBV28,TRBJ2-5,CASSREARGYQETQYF,TGTGCCAGCAGTCGGGAGGCTAGGGGGTACCAAGAGACCCAGTACTTC
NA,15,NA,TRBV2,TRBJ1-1,CASSPGTLMNTEAFF,TGTGCCAGCAGTCCAGGGACATTGATGAACACTGAAGCTTTCTTT
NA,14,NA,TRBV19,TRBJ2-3,CASSRSQGTDTQYF,TGTGCCAGTAGTAGGTCCCAGGGGACAGATACGCAGTATTTT
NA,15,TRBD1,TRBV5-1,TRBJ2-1,CASSPGTGVLNEQFF,TGCGCCAGCAGCCCGGGTACAGGGGTCCTAAATGAGCAGTTCTTC
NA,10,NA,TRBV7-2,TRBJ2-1,CASSFGEQFF,TGTGCCAGCAGCTTCGGGGAGCAGTTCTTC
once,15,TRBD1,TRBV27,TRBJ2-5,CASNHRGLPQETQYF,TGTGCCAGCAACCACAGGGGGCTACCCCAAGAGACCCAGTACTTC
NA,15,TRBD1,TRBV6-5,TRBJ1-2,CASTLRGQGAKGYTF,TGTGCCAGCACCCTTCGGGGACAGGGGGCCAAAGGCTACACCTTC
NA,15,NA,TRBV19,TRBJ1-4,CASSRLTGPNEKLFF,TGTGCCAGTAGTAGATTAACAGGGCCTAATGAAAAACTGTTTTTT
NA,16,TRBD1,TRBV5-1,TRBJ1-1,CASSLEGTGMNTEAFF,TGCGCCAGCAGCTTGGAAGGGACAGGCATGAACACTGAAGCTTTCTTT
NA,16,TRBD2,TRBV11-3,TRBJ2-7,CASSPGGGLGTYEQYF,TGTGCCAGCAGCCCGGGAGGTGGCTTGGGAACCTACGAGCAGTACTTC
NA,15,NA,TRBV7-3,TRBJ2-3,CASSLLRGSTDTQYF,TGTGCCAGCAGCTTATTGAGAGGCTCCACAGATACGCAGTATTTT
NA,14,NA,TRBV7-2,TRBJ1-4,CASSLSMGGEKLFF,TGTGCCAGCAGCCTTTCGATGGGGGGTGAAAAACTGTTTTTT
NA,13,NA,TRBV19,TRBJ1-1,CASKVTGNTEAFF,TGTGCCAGTAAGGTCACAGGGAACACTGAAGCTTTCTTT
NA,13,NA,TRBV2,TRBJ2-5,CASTRGLGGTQYF,TGTGCCAGCACCAGGGGTCTGGGGGGGACCCAGTACTTC
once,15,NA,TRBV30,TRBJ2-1,CAWSVPSDHYNEQFF,TGTGCCTGGAGTGTCCCTAGCGATCACTACAATGAGCAGTTCTTC
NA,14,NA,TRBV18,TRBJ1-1,CASSPSGSNTEAFF,TGTGCCAGCTCACCATCGGGATCCAACACTGAAGCTTTCTTT